This TCR beta chain was found in a study of T cells in Graves' hyperthyroidism and ophthalmopathy. Study observations and caveats: Ophthalmopathy was predicted by the model a median of roughly 6.6 months ahead of onset.

Concerning this clonotype: Its antigen is unidentified.

What was amplified from RNA transcripts were TCR beta CDR3 regions. The HTBI primer set served for first-round RT-PCR of the TCR CDR3. TCRdb independently ran MiXCR on the multiplex PCR reads; one entry per CDR3 protein. The data contain 500,000 to 650,000 distinct CDR3 sequences, about 45% of them singletons. Specimen: peripheral blood or thyroid tissue (not recorded which). This clonotype was obtained from an adult woman with Graves' disease, either hyperthyroidism or ophthalmopathy (not recorded which).

CDR3 in amino acids: CASSPPLLNTEAFF. DNA for the CDR3: TGTGCCAGCAGCCCCCCTCTCTTGAACACTGAAGCTTTCTTT. This chain joins TRBV7-9 and TRBJ1-1; no reliable D call. There are 14 residues in the CDR3. Looked up from germline, CDR1 is SEHNR and CDR2 is FQNEAQ (reference sequence). Trimming shortened V by 5 bases and J by 0 bases, and 10 bases separated the two germline ends.